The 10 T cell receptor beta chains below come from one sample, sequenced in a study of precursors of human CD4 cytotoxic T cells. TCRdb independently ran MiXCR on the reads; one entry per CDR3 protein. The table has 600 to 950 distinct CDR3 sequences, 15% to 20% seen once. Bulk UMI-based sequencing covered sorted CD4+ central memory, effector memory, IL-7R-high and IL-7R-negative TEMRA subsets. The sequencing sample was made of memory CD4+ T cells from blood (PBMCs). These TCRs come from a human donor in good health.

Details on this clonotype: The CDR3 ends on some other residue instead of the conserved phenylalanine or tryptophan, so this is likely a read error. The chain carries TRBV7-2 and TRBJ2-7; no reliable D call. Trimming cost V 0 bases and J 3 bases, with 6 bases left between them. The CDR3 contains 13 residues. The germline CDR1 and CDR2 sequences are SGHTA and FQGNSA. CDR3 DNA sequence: TGTGCCAGCAGCTTAGCGCAGGTCTACGAGCAGTACATC. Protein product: CASSLAQVYEQYI.

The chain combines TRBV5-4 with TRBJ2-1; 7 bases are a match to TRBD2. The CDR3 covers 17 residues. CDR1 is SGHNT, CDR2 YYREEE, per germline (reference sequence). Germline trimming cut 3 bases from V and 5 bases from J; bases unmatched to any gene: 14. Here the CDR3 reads CASSSPPGSGTNNEQFF. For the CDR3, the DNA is TGTGCCAGCAGCTCGCCCCCGGGAAGCGGGACCAACAATGAGCAGTTCTTC.

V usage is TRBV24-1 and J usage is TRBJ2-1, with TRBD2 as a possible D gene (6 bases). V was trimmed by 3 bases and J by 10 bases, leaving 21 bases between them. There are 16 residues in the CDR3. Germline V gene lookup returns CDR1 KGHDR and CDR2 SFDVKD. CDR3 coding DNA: TGTGCCACCAGTGATCGGGATCCGGGAGTCGGAAAAGAGCAGTTCTTC. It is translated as CATSDRDPGVGKEQFF.

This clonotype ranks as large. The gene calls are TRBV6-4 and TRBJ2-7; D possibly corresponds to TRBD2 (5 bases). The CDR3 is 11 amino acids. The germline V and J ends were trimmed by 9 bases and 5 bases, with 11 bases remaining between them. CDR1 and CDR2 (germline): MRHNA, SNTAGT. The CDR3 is CAREDGDEQYF. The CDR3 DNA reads TGTGCCAGGGAGGATGGCGACGAGCAGTACTTC.

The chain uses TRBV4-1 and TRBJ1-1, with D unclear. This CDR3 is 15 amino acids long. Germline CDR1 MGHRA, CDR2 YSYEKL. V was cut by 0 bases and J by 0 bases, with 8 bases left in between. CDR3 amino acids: CASSQDSGMNTEAFF. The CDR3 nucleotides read TGCGCCAGCAGCCAAGATAGCGGGATGAACACTGAAGCTTTCTTT.

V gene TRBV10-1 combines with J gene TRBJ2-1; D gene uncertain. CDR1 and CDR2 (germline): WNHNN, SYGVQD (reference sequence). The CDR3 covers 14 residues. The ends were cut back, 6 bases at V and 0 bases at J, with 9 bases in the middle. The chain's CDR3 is CASSTSSSYNEQFF. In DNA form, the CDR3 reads TGCGCCAGCAGCACGTCGAGCTCCTACAATGAGCAGTTCTTC.

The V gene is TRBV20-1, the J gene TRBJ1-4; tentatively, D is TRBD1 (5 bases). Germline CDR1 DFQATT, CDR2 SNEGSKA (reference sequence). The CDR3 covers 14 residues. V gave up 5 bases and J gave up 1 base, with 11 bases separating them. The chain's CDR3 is CSAGTWRTNEKLFF. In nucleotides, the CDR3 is TGCAGTGCTGGGACCTGGAGAACTAATGAAAAACTGTTTTTT.

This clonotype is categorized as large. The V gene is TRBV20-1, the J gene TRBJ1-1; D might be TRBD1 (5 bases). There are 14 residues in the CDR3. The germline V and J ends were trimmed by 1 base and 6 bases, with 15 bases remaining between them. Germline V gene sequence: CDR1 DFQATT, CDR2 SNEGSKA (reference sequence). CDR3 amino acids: CSARVGGNSAEAFF. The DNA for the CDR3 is TGCAGTGCTAGAGTGGGGGGGAATTCCGCTGAAGCTTTCTTT.

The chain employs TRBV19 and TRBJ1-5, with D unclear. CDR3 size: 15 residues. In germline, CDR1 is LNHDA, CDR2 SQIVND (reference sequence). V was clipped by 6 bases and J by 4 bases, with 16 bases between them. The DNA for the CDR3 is TGTGCCAGTAGCCCGGTGGGAAGATGGAATCAGCCCCAGCATTTT. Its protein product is CASSPVGRWNQPQHF.

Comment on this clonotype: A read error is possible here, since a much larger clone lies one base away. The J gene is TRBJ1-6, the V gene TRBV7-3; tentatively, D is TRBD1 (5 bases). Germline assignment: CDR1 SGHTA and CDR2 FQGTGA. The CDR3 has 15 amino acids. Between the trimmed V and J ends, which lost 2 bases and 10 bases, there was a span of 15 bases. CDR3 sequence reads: CASSLLGWGESPLHF. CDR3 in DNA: TGTGCCAGCAGCTTACTCGGCTGGGGGGAGTCACCCCTCCACTTT.